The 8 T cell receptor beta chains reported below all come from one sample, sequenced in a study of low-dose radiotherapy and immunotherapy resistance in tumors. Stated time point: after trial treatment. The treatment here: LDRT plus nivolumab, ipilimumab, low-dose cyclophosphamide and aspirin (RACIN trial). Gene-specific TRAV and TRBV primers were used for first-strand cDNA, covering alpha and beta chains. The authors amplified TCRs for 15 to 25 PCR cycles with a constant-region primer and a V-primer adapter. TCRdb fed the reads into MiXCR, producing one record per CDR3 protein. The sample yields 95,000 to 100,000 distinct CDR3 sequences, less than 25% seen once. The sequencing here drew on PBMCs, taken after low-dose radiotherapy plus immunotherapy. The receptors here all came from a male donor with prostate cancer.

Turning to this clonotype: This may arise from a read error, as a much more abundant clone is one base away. CDR3 coding DNA: TGTGCCAGCAGCTCCGGCAAAGGCTCCTACGAGCAGTACTTC. Its translation is CASSSGKGSYEQYF. This chain joins TRBV11-2 and TRBJ2-7, with unresolved D. Germline V gene lookup returns CDR1 SGHAT and CDR2 FQNNGV. This CDR3 is built from 14 residues. V was pared by 4 bases and J by 0 bases, with 10 bases between.

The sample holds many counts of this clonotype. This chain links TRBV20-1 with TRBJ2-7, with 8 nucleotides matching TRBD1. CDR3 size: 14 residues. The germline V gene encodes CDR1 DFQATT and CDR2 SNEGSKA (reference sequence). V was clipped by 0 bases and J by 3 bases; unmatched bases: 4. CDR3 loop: CSARDTGTGYEQYF. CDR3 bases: TGCAGTGCTAGAGATACGGGGACAGGCTACGAGCAGTACTTC.

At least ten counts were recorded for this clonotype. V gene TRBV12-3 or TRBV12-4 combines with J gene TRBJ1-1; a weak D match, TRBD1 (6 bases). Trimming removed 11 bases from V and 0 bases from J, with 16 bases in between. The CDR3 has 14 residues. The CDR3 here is CASRGRDMNTEAFF. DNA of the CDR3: TGTGCCTCGAGGGGTAGGGACATGAACACTGAAGCTTTCTTT.

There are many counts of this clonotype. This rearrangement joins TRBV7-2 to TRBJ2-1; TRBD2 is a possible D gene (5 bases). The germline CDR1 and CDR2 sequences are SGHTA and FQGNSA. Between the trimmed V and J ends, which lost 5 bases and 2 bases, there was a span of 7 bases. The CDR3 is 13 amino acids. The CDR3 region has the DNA TGTGCCAGCAGCGAGAGGGCCTACAATGAGCAGTTCTTC. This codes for CASSERAYNEQFF.

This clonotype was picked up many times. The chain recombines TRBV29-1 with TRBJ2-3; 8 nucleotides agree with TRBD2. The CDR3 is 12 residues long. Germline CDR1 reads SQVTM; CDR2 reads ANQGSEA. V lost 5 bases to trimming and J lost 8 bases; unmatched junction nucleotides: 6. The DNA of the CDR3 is TGCAGCGTTAGGATTAGCGGGGCTACGCAGTATTTT. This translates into CSVRISGATQYF.

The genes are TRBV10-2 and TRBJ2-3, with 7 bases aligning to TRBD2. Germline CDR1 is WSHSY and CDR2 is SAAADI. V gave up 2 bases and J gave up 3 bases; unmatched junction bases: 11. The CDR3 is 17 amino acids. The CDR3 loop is CASSELRGGYGTDTQYF. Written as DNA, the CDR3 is TGCGCCAGCAGTGAGCTGCGCGGGGGATATGGTACAGATACGCAGTATTTT.

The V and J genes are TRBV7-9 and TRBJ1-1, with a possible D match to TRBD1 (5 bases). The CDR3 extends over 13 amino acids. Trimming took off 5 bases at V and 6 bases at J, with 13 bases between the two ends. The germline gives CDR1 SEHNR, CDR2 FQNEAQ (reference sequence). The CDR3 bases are TGTGCCAGCAGCCCGCTCGGGGGGTCTGAAGCTTTCTTT. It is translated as CASSPLGGSEAFF.

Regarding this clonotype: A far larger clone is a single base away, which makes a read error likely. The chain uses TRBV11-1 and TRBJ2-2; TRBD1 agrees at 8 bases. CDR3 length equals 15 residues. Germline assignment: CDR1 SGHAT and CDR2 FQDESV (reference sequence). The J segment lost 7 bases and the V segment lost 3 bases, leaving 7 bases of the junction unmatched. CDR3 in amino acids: CASSFLDRDIGELFF. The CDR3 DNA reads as TGTGCCAGCAGCTTCCTGGACAGGGACATCGGGGAGCTGTTTTTT.